Listed here are 7 T cell receptor beta chains from one sample, sequenced in a study of a mutant IDH1 vaccine in newly diagnosed glioma. Assay: immunoSEQ multiplex PCR; the TCRdb copy retains only in-frame clones and omits some. Of 50,000 to 65,000 clones detected, 87% appear once; the ten largest clones hold about 1.5%. For these TCRs, the target antigens are not known. The time point denotes: week 23, last vaccination. With topical imiquimod, each dose of the vaccine consisted of 300 ug of mutant IDH1 20-mer peptide. The specimen comprised PBMCs, sampled from a glioma patient whose treatment included an IDH1 peptide vaccine. All receptors come from a man between 40 and 49 years old with glioma.

The chain joins TRBV10-3 to TRBJ2-7; 8 bases fit TRBD1. V was pared by 6 bases and J by 3 bases, with 7 bases of the junction left unmatched. The CDR3 has 14 amino acids. Per the germline V gene, CDR1 is ENHRY and CDR2 is SYGVKD. This CDR3 is CAIRGQAFDYEQYF. For the CDR3, the DNA is TGTGCCATCAGGGGACAGGCGTTCGACTACGAGCAGTACTTC.

This clone was seen once. The chain recombines TRBV7-2 with TRBJ2-2; 8 bases agree with TRBD2. The germline V gene encodes CDR1 SGHTA and CDR2 FQGNSA. Trimming took 2 bases from V and 3 from J; bases not matched to a gene: 5. There are 16 residues in the CDR3. The CDR3 sequence is CASSLRGGSYTGELFF. The CDR3 DNA sequence: TGTGCCAGCAGCTTACGGGGGGGGTCTTACACCGGGGAGCTGTTTTTT.

The rearrangement links TRBV5-4 to TRBJ2-4; D might be TRBD1 (6 bases). The CDR3 has 14 amino acids. The germline V gene encodes CDR1 SGHNT and CDR2 YYREEE (reference sequence). V was pared by 3 bases and J by 0 bases, with 7 bases between. The CDR3 reads CASSSGEAKNIQYF. In DNA, the CDR3 is TGTGCCAGCAGCTCAGGGGAAGCCAAAAACATTCAGTACTTC.

This clone turned up a few times. CDR3 sequence reads: CASSLGGNTIYF. As DNA, the CDR3 is TGTGCCAGCAGCTTAGGTGGAAACACCATATATTTT. The chain recombines TRBV5-5 with TRBJ1-3, with D uncertain. Germline CDR1 reads SGHKS; CDR2 reads YYEKEE (reference sequence). This CDR3 has 12 residues. V was pared by 2 bases and J by 3 bases, with 3 bases between.

The genes are TRBV7-8 and TRBJ1-1; D gene uncertain. V was trimmed by 2 bases and J by 1 base, leaving 8 bases between them. The CDR3 is 14 residues long. Germline-derived CDR1 and CDR2 are SGHVS and FQNEAQ. The CDR3 here is CASSLLGGNTEAFF. The CDR3 bases are TGTGCCAGCAGCTTACTTGGCGGGAACACTGAAGCTTTCTTT.

The CDR3 region is CASSTLGQLETDTQYF. The CDR3 region has the DNA TGTGCCAGTAGTACCCTGGGACAGTTAGAAACAGATACGCAGTATTTT. The rearrangement joins TRBV19 to TRBJ2-3, with 7 bases matching TRBD1. With 4 bases clipped from V and 3 bases from J, the junction kept 10 bases outside the gene matches. CDR3 length: 16 amino acids. Germline V gene data show CDR1 as LNHDA and CDR2 as SQIVND (reference sequence).

The chain has TRBV6-4 and TRBJ1-2; D is uncertain. CDR1 and CDR2 from the germline V gene are MRHNA and SNTAGT. The CDR3 is 12 amino acids. Trimming removed 10 bases at V and 6 bases at J, with 15 bases between. CDR3 in DNA: TGTGCCACGCGGACGGGGTTCCATGGCTACACCTTC. It encodes CATRTGFHGYTF.